This T cell receptor beta chain emerged from a study of blood T cell repertoires in COVID-19. Study background: Acute-phase and convalescent COVID-19 samples originated in the United States, Italy and Spain. The analysed material was cDNA or gDNA that came from T cells, B-cell-depleted T cells, or PBMCs.

In the source study's methods: Reference gene primer amplification gave estimated nucleated cell counts. Clones were sequenced by immunoSEQ multiplex PCR, and TCRdb holds only the in-frame ones, with some missing. From that table come the V and J calls and clone size; the DNA was used to work out D and trimming. The sample includes about 350,000 clones, around 90% of them seen just once. Those enrolled in Seattle joined during active infection and were followed longitudinally afterward. The ends were cut back, 1 base at V and 4 bases at J, with 14 bases in the middle. The germline CDR1 and CDR2 sequences are LGHNA and YSLEER. The CDR3 consists of 15 residues.

Sequencing input: peripheral blood. The source of this sequence is a man aged 25-45 years with COVID-19, enrolled during active disease. The V gene is TRBV4-3, the J gene TRBJ2-7; D perhaps matches TRBD2 (5 bases). In nucleotides, the CDR3 is TGCGCCAGCAGCCAAGGAGTTTATCGGGGTTACGAGCAGTACTTC. Translating gives CASSQGVYRGYEQYF.